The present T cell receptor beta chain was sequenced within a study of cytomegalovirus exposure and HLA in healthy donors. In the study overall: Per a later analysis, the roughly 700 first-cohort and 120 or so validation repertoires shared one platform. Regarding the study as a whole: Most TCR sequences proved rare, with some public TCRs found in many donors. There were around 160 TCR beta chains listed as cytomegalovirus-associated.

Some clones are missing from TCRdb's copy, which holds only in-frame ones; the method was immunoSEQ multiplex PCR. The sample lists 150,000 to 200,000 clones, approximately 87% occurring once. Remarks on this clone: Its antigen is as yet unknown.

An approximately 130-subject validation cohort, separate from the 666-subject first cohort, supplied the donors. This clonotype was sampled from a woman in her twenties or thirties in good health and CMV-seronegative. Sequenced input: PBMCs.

The CDR3, as DNA: TGTGCCAGCAGCTCAGATCCGGACCCGAGAATAAATGAGCAGTTCTTC. Translation: CASSSDPDPRINEQFF. This sequence joins TRBV14 and TRBJ2-1; D uncertain. The V end was cut by 5 bases, the J end by 7 bases, with 21 bases between. Looked up from germline, CDR1 is SGHDN and CDR2 is FVKESK. The CDR3 spans 16 residues.